The rows below give T cell receptor beta chains drawn from one sample of a study of cytomegalovirus exposure and HLA in healthy donors. Method: immunoSEQ multiplex PCR; TCRdb's copy keeps in-frame clones and lacks some. The sample carries around 150,000 clones, 75% to 80% recorded once. Sequenced sample: PBMCs. The receptors stem from a male donor in good health and CMV-seronegative. CDR3s include the opening cysteine and the closing phenylalanine or tryptophan. The D gene is left open where the match is weak. Some rows have no size entry. The others give once, few or many, or a class for an expanded clone.

size,V,D,J,CDR3,DNA
.,TRBV7-6,.,TRBJ2-5,CASSSRGAGETQYF,TGTGCCAGCAGCTCCCGGGGAGCGGGAGAGACCCAGTACTTC
.,TRBV27,.,TRBJ1-5,CASSLSGGAQPQHF,TGTGCCAGCAGTTTATCAGGAGGGGCTCAGCCCCAGCATTTT
few,TRBV5-1,TRBD1,TRBJ1-1,CASRGDRENEAFF,TGCGCCAGCAGAGGAGACAGGGAGAATGAAGCTTTCTTT
.,TRBV5-1,TRBD1,TRBJ2-1,CASSLSSGGYNEQFF,TGCGCCAGCAGCTTGTCGTCAGGGGGCTACAATGAGCAGTTCTTC
.,TRBV6-5,.,TRBJ2-5,CASSSTAGQETQYF,TGTGCCAGCAGTTCCACGGCAGGGCAAGAGACCCAGTACTTC
.,TRBV6-1,TRBD1,TRBJ1-5,CASSEQGGNQPQHF,TGTGCCAGCAGTGAACAGGGGGGCAATCAGCCCCAGCATTTT
.,TRBV7-2,.,TRBJ1-5,CASSLGGGPNQPQHF,TGTGCCAGCAGCTTAGGGGGGGGACCAAATCAGCCCCAGCATTTT
once,TRBV19,.,TRBJ1-4,CASSMAGRVDEKLFF,TGTGCCAGTAGTATGGCAGGCAGGGTGGACGAAAAACTGTTTTTT
.,TRBV7-9,.,TRBJ2-5,CASSLVGLEETQYF,TGTGCCAGCAGCTTAGTGGGGCTAGAGGAGACCCAGTACTTC
.,TRBV5-1,.,TRBJ2-7,CASSLTTENYEQYF,TGCGCCAGCAGCTTGACGACGGAGAACTACGAGCAGTACTTC
.,TRBV2,.,TRBJ1-2,CASSEAPVSYGYTF,TGTGCCAGCAGTGAAGCTCCGGTTTCCTATGGCTACACCTTC
.,TRBV7-2,TRBD1,TRBJ1-5,CASSLAPTGGNQPQHF,TGTGCCAGCAGCTTAGCGCCTACAGGGGGGAATCAGCCCCAGCATTTT
.,TRBV7-3,.,TRBJ2-1,CASSPFGAHNEQFF,TGTGCCAGCAGCCCCTTCGGAGCCCACAATGAGCAGTTCTTC
.,TRBV23-1,.,TRBJ2-7,CASSQCLVGQRHYEQYF,TGCGCCAGCAGTCAATGTCTCGTCGGACAGAGACACTACGAGCAGTACTTC
.,TRBV2,TRBD2,TRBJ2-3,CASIPTSGVGDTQYF,TGTGCCAGCATCCCGACTAGCGGGGTTGGAGATACGCAGTATTTT
.,TRBV5-1,TRBD2,TRBJ2-2,CASSSTSGGWPEGDTGELFF,TGCGCCAGCAGCTCGACTAGCGGGGGCTGGCCAGAGGGGGACACCGGGGAGCTGTTTTTT
.,TRBV5-1,TRBD2,TRBJ2-2,CASSSPWASGANTGELFF,TGCGCCAGCAGTTCCCCCTGGGCTAGCGGGGCGAACACCGGGGAGCTGTTTTTT
few,TRBV4-1,.,TRBJ1-4,CASSQDRGANEKLFF,TGCGCCAGCAGCCAAGATCGGGGGGCGAATGAAAAACTGTTTTTT
.,TRBV7-9,.,TRBJ2-1,CASSSWGDNEQFF,TGTGCCAGCAGCTCCTGGGGAGACAATGAGCAGTTCTTC
.,TRBV6-6,TRBD1,TRBJ1-1,CASSRGQGGGDTEAFF,TGTGCCAGCAGTCGCGGACAGGGAGGGGGGGACACTGAAGCTTTCTTT
.,TRBV19,TRBD1,TRBJ1-6,CASKVSGDRDSPLHF,TGTGCCAGTAAGGTTTCGGGGGACAGGGATTCACCCCTCCACTTT
.,TRBV7-2,.,TRBJ1-6,CASSPRGHDNSPLHF,TGTGCCAGCAGCCCCAGGGGTCACGATAATTCACCCCTCCACTTT
.,TRBV11-2,.,TRBJ1-1,CASSEQANTEAFF,TGTGCCAGCAGCGAACAGGCTAACACTGAAGCTTTCTTT
.,TRBV18,.,TRBJ1-2,CASSTSQGYGYTF,TGTGCCAGCTCTACTTCGCAGGGATATGGCTACACCTTC
.,TRBV18,TRBD2,TRBJ2-3,CASSRTSGAEYTQYF,TGTGCCAGCTCAAGGACTAGCGGGGCCGAATATACGCAGTATTTT
.,TRBV7-3,TRBD2,TRBJ2-3,CASSFGGDIDTQYF,TGTGCCAGCAGCTTTGGGGGGGATATAGATACGCAGTATTTT
.,TRBV4-1,.,TRBJ2-7,CTSSQNAGQIYEQYF,TGCACCAGCAGCCAAAACGCGGGACAGATCTACGAGCAGTACTTC
.,TRBV30,.,TRBJ2-3,CAWRVGRGTDTQYF,TGTGCCTGGAGGGTGGGGCGGGGTACAGATACGCAGTATTTT
.,TRBV30,TRBD1,TRBJ1-4,CAWSAGLWTGGEKLFF,TGTGCCTGGAGTGCCGGGTTGTGGACAGGGGGTGAAAAACTGTTTTTT
once,TRBV6-5,TRBD1,TRBJ1-6,CASIPTGGSPLHF,TGTGCCAGCATCCCGACAGGGGGTTCACCCCTCCACTTT
.,TRBV6-1,TRBD1,TRBJ1-1,CASSDKTGWGPTEAFF,TGTGCCAGCAGTGATAAGACAGGGTGGGGACCCACTGAAGCTTTCTTT
.,TRBV7-9,TRBD1,TRBJ2-3,CASSVHRGLGTDTQYF,TGTGCCAGCAGCGTCCACAGGGGGCTGGGCACAGATACGCAGTATTTT
.,TRBV15,.,TRBJ2-5,CATSRVGAGETQYF,TGTGCCACCAGCAGAGTTGGGGCGGGGGAGACCCAGTACTTC
.,TRBV19,TRBD1,TRBJ1-2,CASSPGQGAYYGYTF,TGTGCCAGTAGCCCTGGACAGGGGGCTTACTATGGCTACACCTTC
.,TRBV7-9,.,TRBJ2-3,CASSFGLGASTDTQYF,TGTGCCAGCAGCTTTGGACTCGGTGCTAGCACAGATACGCAGTATTTT
.,TRBV7-8,.,TRBJ1-1,CASSPTSYTEAFF,TGTGCCAGCAGCCCGACAAGCTACACTGAAGCTTTCTTT
.,TRBV10-3,.,TRBJ1-1,CASSGSGGSEAFF,TGTGCCAGCTCGGGGAGCGGGGGCTCTGAAGCTTTCTTT
few,TRBV4-3,.,TRBJ1-5,CASSQPGHTGPQHF,TGCGCCAGCAGCCAACCGGGACATACAGGGCCCCAGCATTTT
few,TRBV6-6,TRBD1,TRBJ1-4,CASSFRRTGNEKLFF,TGTGCCAGCAGTTTTCGTCGGACAGGGAATGAAAAACTGTTTTTT
.,TRBV5-4,TRBD1,TRBJ2-4,CASSLAGQGRNIQYF,TGTGCCAGCAGCTTGGCGGGACAGGGGCGGAACATTCAGTACTTC
.,TRBV4-3,.,TRBJ1-3,CASSQDPDSGNTIYF,TGCGCCAGCAGCCAAGACCCAGACTCTGGAAACACCATATATTTT
.,TRBV10-1,TRBD1,TRBJ2-5,CASSAQTGDQETQYF,TGCGCCAGCAGTGCCCAGACAGGGGACCAAGAGACCCAGTACTTC
.,TRBV2,.,TRBJ2-1,CASSVQENEQFF,TGTGCCAGCAGTGTGCAGGAAAATGAGCAGTTCTTC
.,TRBV27,TRBD1,TRBJ1-6,CASSLDRYNSPLHF,TGTGCCAGCAGTTTGGACAGGTATAATTCACCCCTCCACTTT
.,TRBV19,.,TRBJ2-1,CASSSTIGQFF,TGTGCCAGTAGTAGCACTATAGGGCAGTTCTTC
.,TRBV11-2,.,TRBJ2-1,CASSSGSYNEQFF,TGTGCCAGCAGCTCGGGGAGCTACAATGAGCAGTTCTTC
once,TRBV5-4,TRBD2,TRBJ2-3,CASSISGGAHKTQYF,TGTGCCAGCAGCATTAGCGGGGGGGCCCATAAAACGCAGTATTTT
.,TRBV27,.,TRBJ2-3,CASSPHGQGADTQYF,TGTGCCAGCAGTCCACACGGGCAGGGTGCAGATACGCAGTATTTT
once,TRBV9,.,TRBJ1-2,CASSVGHHNYGYTF,TGTGCCAGCAGCGTAGGACATCACAACTATGGCTACACCTTC
.,TRBV18,.,TRBJ2-2,CASSPRGGSDTGELFF,TGTGCCAGCTCACCCCGAGGAGGTAGTGACACCGGGGAGCTGTTTTTT
.,TRBV7-9,TRBD2,TRBJ2-5,CSSSLSGLVQETQYF,TGTTCCAGCAGCTTATCAGGACTAGTCCAGGAGACCCAGTACTTC
.,TRBV14,TRBD1,TRBJ2-2,CASSHSTGGVLTGELFF,TGTGCCAGCAGCCACTCGACAGGGGGCGTTCTCACCGGGGAGCTGTTTTTT
few,TRBV18,.,TRBJ1-6,CASSPDSSGNSPLHF,TGTGCCAGCTCCCCTGATAGTTCGGGGAATTCACCCCTCCACTTT
.,TRBV4-1,.,TRBJ2-2,CASSQDDRHTGELFF,TGCGCCAGCAGCCAAGATGACAGGCACACCGGGGAGCTGTTTTTT
few,TRBV9,.,TRBJ1-3,CASSPEFGAGNTIYF,TGTGCCAGCAGCCCCGAGTTCGGGGCTGGAAACACCATATATTTT
.,TRBV6-6,.,TRBJ2-7,CASSYSDRPGEQYF,TGTGCCAGCAGTTACTCCGACAGGCCGGGAGAGCAGTACTTC
.,TRBV2,TRBD1,TRBJ1-1,CASSLGQGSNEAFF,TGTGCCAGCAGCCTGGGACAGGGTAGCAATGAAGCTTTCTTT
.,TRBV2,.,TRBJ1-1,CASSERGGRGEAFF,TGTGCCAGCAGTGAAAGAGGCGGTCGGGGGGAAGCTTTCTTT
.,TRBV19,.,TRBJ2-5,CASSIRFRGAGETQYF,TGTGCCAGTAGTATACGGTTTCGGGGGGCGGGGGAGACCCAGTACTTC
.,TRBV18,.,TRBJ2-1,CASSPGGYNEQFF,TGTGCCAGCTCACCAGGAGGGTACAATGAGCAGTTCTTC